The 20 T cell receptor beta chains given below trace back to one sample, sequenced in a study of cytomegalovirus exposure and HLA in healthy donors. The PCR made use of 60 Vbeta and 13 Jbeta primers. Data came from immunoSEQ multiplex PCR; TCRdb stores just in-frame clones and leaves some out. The profile shows some 110,000 clones, about 80% of them singletons. The specimen was PBMCs. All receptors derive from a man aged 40-49 years in good health and CMV-seronegative.

This clone has a handful of counts. This rearrangement joins TRBV9 to TRBJ2-3; TRBD2 matches at 8 bases. Germline CDR1 is SGDLS and CDR2 is YYNGEE. J was trimmed by 5 bases and V by 2 bases; bases with no gene match: 7. The CDR3 is made up of 15 amino acids. The CDR3 reads CASSVSGGARDTQYF. Here the CDR3 DNA reads TGTGCCAGCAGCGTCTCCGGGGGGGCAAGAGATACGCAGTATTTT. Full variable domain (outside the CDR3, taken from reference TRBV9 and TRBJ2-3): DSGVTQTPKHLITATGQRVTLRCSPRSGDLSVYWYQQSLDQGLQFLIQYYNGEERAKGNILERFSAQQFPDLHSELNLSSLELGDSALYFCASSVSGGARDTQYFGPGTRLTVL.

The CDR3 here is CAISESWGGITEAFF. DNA of the CDR3: TGTGCCATCAGTGAATCTTGGGGAGGCATTACTGAAGCTTTCTTT. The chain carries TRBV10-3 and TRBJ1-1, with D hard to call. V dropped 3 bases and J dropped 5 bases, with 16 bases sitting between them. The length of the CDR3 is 15 residues. Per germline, CDR1 ENHRY and CDR2 SYGVKD.

This clone was picked up a small number of times. The V call is TRBV11-2, the J call TRBJ2-7, with 10 bases aligning to TRBD1. J lost 5 bases, V lost 2 bases, and 6 bases had no gene match. Germline assignment: CDR1 SGHAT and CDR2 FQNNGV. The CDR3 contains 15 residues. The CDR3 protein is CASSLPGQGYHEQYF. CDR3 nucleotides: TGTGCCAGCAGCTTACCGGGACAGGGGTACCACGAGCAGTACTTC. Full variable domain (remainder filled in from reference TRBV11-2 and TRBJ2-7): EAGVAQSPRYKIIEKRQSVAFWCNPISGHATLYWYQQILGQGPKLLIQFQNNGVVDDSQLPKDRFSAERLKGVDSTLKIQPAKLEDSAVYLCASSLPGQGYHEQYFGPGTRLTVT.

The V and J genes are TRBV6-6 and TRBJ1-1; 9 nucleotides agree with TRBD1. Losses at the gene ends were 5 bases for V and 5 bases for J; bases not matched to a gene: 12. The CDR3 contains 16 residues. The germline CDR1 and CDR2 sequences are MNHNY and SVGAGI (reference sequence). The CDR3 nucleotides read TGTGCCAGCAGTCCTGGCCGGGACAGGGAGAGTACTGAAGCTTTCTTT. The encoded protein is CASSPGRDRESTEAFF.

This clone has just a few counts. This chain joins TRBV19 and TRBJ2-7; 7 bases match TRBD1. Trimming at V came to 5 bases and at J to 4 bases, leaving 8 bases not matched to a gene. Germline values: CDR1 LNHDA, CDR2 SQIVND (reference sequence). The CDR3 covers 14 residues. This chain's CDR3 is CASSYRGGGYEQYF. In nucleotides, the CDR3 is TGTGCCAGTAGTTACAGGGGCGGTGGGTACGAGCAGTACTTC.

V gene TRBV19 combines with J gene TRBJ1-6; TRBD1 matches at 7 bases. CDR3 length: 15 residues. The germline CDR1 and CDR2 sequences are LNHDA and SQIVND (reference sequence). With 5 bases clipped from V and 6 bases from J, the junction kept 7 bases outside the gene matches. The CDR3 reads CASSAGTAFNSPLHF. DNA for the CDR3: TGTGCCAGTAGTGCGGGGACAGCTTTTAATTCACCCCTCCACTTT.

The chain carries TRBV6-5 and TRBJ2-1, with 15 bases identical to TRBD2. The CDR3 runs 16 residues. Germline assignment: CDR1 MNHEY and CDR2 SVGAGI. With V trimmed by 2 bases and J by 9 bases, 5 bases remained unmatched. The DNA for the CDR3 is TGTGCCAGCAGTTACGGACTAGCGGGGGGGCCTGGTGAGCAGTTCTTC. This encodes CASSYGLAGGPGEQFF.

V and J are TRBV14 and TRBJ1-3; D gene ambiguous. Germline CDR1 SGHDN, CDR2 FVKESK. With 2 bases removed from V and 8 bases from J, the gap between germline ends came to 4 bases. The CDR3 has 11 amino acids. CDR3 amino acids: CASSQSYTIYF. CDR3 sequence (DNA): TGTGCCAGCAGCCAAAGCTACACCATATATTTT.

The chain is built from TRBV7-9 and TRBJ1-1; D is uncertain. V was shortened by 2 bases and J by 5 bases, with 12 bases between the two germline ends. The CDR3 has 14 amino acids. Germline V CDR1 and CDR2: SEHNR, FQNEAQ (reference sequence). The CDR3 DNA is TGTGCCAGCAGCTTAAGCGACTCGAGGACTGAAGCTTTCTTT. It codes for CASSLSDSRTEAFF. The entire variable domain, with the rest obtained from reference TRBV7-9 and TRBJ1-1, is as follows: DTGVSQNPRHKITKRGQNVTFRCDPISEHNRLYWYRQTLGQGPEFLTYFQNEAQLEKSRLLSDRFSAERPKGSFSTLEIQRTEQGDSAMYLCASSLSDSRTEAFFGQGTRLTVV.

The chain carries TRBV6-5 and TRBJ1-2; 9 positions match TRBD1. CDR1 MNHEY and CDR2 SVGAGI come from the germline V gene. V dropped 5 bases and J dropped 6; count of bases not matched to a gene: 7. This CDR3 has 14 amino acids. CDR3 DNA: TGTGCCAGCAGTCCTACAGGGGGCGCTGATGGCTACACCTTC. Protein sequence: CASSPTGGADGYTF.

This clone has just a few counts. V usage is TRBV19 and J usage is TRBJ1-5; D is unclear. Trimming took 3 bases from V and 6 from J, leaving 9 bases between them. The CDR3 is 13 amino acids. Germline values: CDR1 LNHDA, CDR2 SQIVND (reference sequence). DNA of the CDR3: TGTGCCAGTAGTATTCTGTTCAGTCAGCCCCAGCATTTT. Encoded protein: CASSILFSQPQHF.

The V call is TRBV21-1, the J call TRBJ2-7; the table's D gene call, TRBD1, was not cross checked with the DNA. TRBV21-1 is deemed a pseudogene. The CDR3 length is 14 residues. CDR3 coding DNA: TGTGCCAGCAGCCACGGGGACAGGGCCTACGAGCAGTACTTC. This translates into CASSHGDRAYEQYF.

The chain links TRBV5-1 to TRBJ2-7, with 10 bases aligning to TRBD1. With V trimmed by 8 bases and J by 7 bases, 12 bases remained unmatched. The CDR3 is 14 residues long. Germline V gives CDR1 SGHRS, CDR2 YFSETQ. The CDR3 DNA is TGCGCCAGTACGGCCGGGACAGGGGCTCGTGAGCAGTACTTC. Translated: CASTAGTGAREQYF.

This sequence joins TRBV5-5 and TRBJ1-2, with TRBD1 matching 12 bases. J lost 7 bases, V lost 2 bases, and 6 bases had no gene match. The CDR3 sequence is 15 residues long. Germline CDR1 and CDR2: SGHKS and YYEKEE (reference sequence). The CDR3 sequence: CASSFSPGQGAGYTF. DNA for the CDR3: TGTGCCAGCAGCTTTTCCCCGGGACAGGGGGCTGGCTACACCTTC.

The chain has TRBV20-1 and TRBJ1-2; a possible D gene is TRBD1 (6 bases). This CDR3 is built from 11 residues. The ends were cut back, 6 bases at V and 8 bases at J, with 13 bases in the middle. Germline CDR1 and CDR2: DFQATT and SNEGSKA (reference sequence). The CDR3 DNA follows: TGCAGTGCACCAGGGGAATGGGGCTACACCTTC. It specifies CSAPGEWGYTF.

V gene TRBV28 combines with J gene TRBJ2-3, with 10 bases lining up with TRBD2. V was clipped by 4 bases and J by 4 bases; unmatched bases: 5. Per germline, CDR1 MDHEN and CDR2 SYDVKM. The CDR3 sequence is 15 residues long. DNA for the CDR3: TGTGCCAGCAGTTCTCCTAGCGGGGGTGCAGATACGCAGTATTTT. Translating it yields CASSSPSGGADTQYF.

The rearrangement links TRBV6-6 to TRBJ1-2; no clear D. The V and J ends lost 7 bases and 3 bases respectively, with 12 bases between them. This CDR3 contains 13 residues. CDR1 is MNHNY, CDR2 SVGAGI, per germline (reference sequence). The CDR3: CASNEGGDYGYTF. The CDR3, as DNA: TGTGCCAGCAACGAAGGCGGTGACTATGGCTACACCTTC.

The chain links TRBV7-2 to TRBJ1-2; 7 nucleotides agree with TRBD1. J gave up 6 bases and V 5 bases, and 3 bases lay outside the gene matches. The length of the CDR3 is 12 residues. Germline CDR1 and CDR2: SGHTA and FQGNSA. The CDR3 coding sequence is TGTGCCAGCAGCCCGGGACAGAATGGCTACACCTTC. Protein product: CASSPGQNGYTF.

The rearrangement uses TRBV30 and TRBJ2-1; 8 bases align to TRBD2. The trim removed 0 bases at V and 6 bases at J, leaving 4 bases unmatched. CDR1 GTSNPN and CDR2 SVGIG come from the germline V gene (reference sequence). CDR3 length: 14 amino acids. The CDR3 DNA reads TGTGCCTGGAGTGTACGAGCGGGGGCCAATGAGCAGTTCTTC. Translated: CAWSVRAGANEQFF.

The CDR3 is CASSLGPPPTGARSGYTF. CDR3 DNA sequence: TGTGCCAGCAGCTTAGGTCCCCCACCGACAGGGGCGCGGTCTGGCTACACCTTC. J is TRBJ1-2 and V is TRBV7-3; the match to TRBD1 covers 8 bases. J gave up 7 bases and V 2 bases, and 18 bases lay outside the gene matches. Germline lookup yields CDR1 SGHTA and CDR2 FQGTGA. The CDR3 runs to 18 residues.